This T cell receptor beta chain was sequenced in a study of cytomegalovirus exposure and HLA in healthy donors. Study-wide findings and caveats: For presence/absence analyses, sequencing depth was assumed to be roughly uniform across donors. In a later analysis, TCR beta V- and J-gene trimming showed a link to a missense DCLRE1C variant. In a later analysis, DRB1 alleles had the most associated TCRs; HLA-C alleles the fewest.

13 Jbeta primers and 60 Vbeta primers were used for the PCR. The data were produced by immunoSEQ multiplex PCR, yet TCRdb's version contains in-frame clones alone and is incomplete. This repertoire shows roughly 100,000 clones, about 80% found once; its top ten account for over 8%. Germline CDR1 and CDR2: SGDLS and YYNGEE. Trimming took off 2 bases at V and 8 bases at J, with 10 bases between the two ends. The CDR3 contains 13 residues. A remark on this clone: Its antigen is currently unknown.

The sequenced sample was PBMCs. This clonotype was obtained from a man aged 35 to 55 in good health and CMV-seropositive. The V gene is TRBV9, the J gene TRBJ1-4; D is ambiguous. CDR3 protein: CASSVRGGEKLFF. The CDR3 DNA is TGTGCCAGCAGCGTTAGAGGCGGAGAAAAACTGTTTTTT.